The 15 T cell receptor beta chains below come from one sample, sequenced in a study of a mutant IDH1 vaccine in newly diagnosed glioma. Sequencing was performed with immunoSEQ multiplex PCR; in TCRdb, only in-frame clones are kept and a portion is missing. The profile shows tens of thousands of clones, 74% of them singletons. Time point defined: week 35, safety follow-up. Mutant IDH1 20-mer peptide, at 300 ug, made up each vaccine dose, with topical imiquimod. These receptors are not linked to any known antigen. Here the sequenced sample was PBMCs, taken from a glioma patient whose treatment included an IDH1 peptide vaccine. The source of these receptors is a man aged 50-60 years with glioma.

The chain employs TRBV6-5 and TRBJ2-5; D possibly corresponds to TRBD2 (6 bases). The DNA end lines up better with TRBJ2-7; the J call may be wrong. The CDR3 runs to 15 residues. Germline loops: CDR1 MNHEY, CDR2 SVGAGI. The CDR3 nucleotides read TGTGCCAGCAGTTACTCGCCCGGACTAACCTACGAGCAGTACTTC. It encodes CASSYSPGLTYEQYF.

The V and J genes are TRBV5-5 and TRBJ1-5; 7 bases agree with TRBD1. This CDR3 region has 15 residues. The V segment lost 5 bases and the J segment 2 bases; nucleotides outside the gene matches: 7. From germline, CDR1 is SGHKS and CDR2 YYEKEE (reference sequence). The CDR3 loop is CASSSTGWGNQPQHF. Here the CDR3 DNA reads TGTGCCAGCAGTTCGACAGGGTGGGGCAATCAGCCCCAGCATTTT.

This clone was seen a single time. This chain links TRBV5-1 with TRBJ2-5; D might be TRBD1 (6 bases). Trimming took off 1 base at V and 1 base at J, with 17 bases between the two ends. The germline V gene has CDR1 SGHRS and CDR2 YFSETQ. The length of the CDR3 is 17 residues. The CDR3 spells CASSLTGQTSPQETQYF. DNA for the CDR3: TGCGCCAGCAGCTTGACCGGACAGACTTCACCCCAAGAGACCCAGTACTTC.

The rearrangement links TRBV9 to TRBJ2-7, with TRBD1 matching 10 bases. CDR1 is SGDLS, CDR2 YYNGEE, per germline. This CDR3 contains 14 residues. After removal of 4 bases from V and 9 bases from J, the junction contained 10 bases not matched to a gene. CDR3 region: CASSYDGTGDGQYF. The CDR3 DNA follows: TGTGCCAGCAGCTACGACGGGACAGGGGACGGGCAGTACTTC. The full variable domain, rest sourced from reference TRBV9 and TRBJ2-7, is DSGVTQTPKHLITATGQRVTLRCSPRSGDLSVYWYQQSLDQGLQFLIQYYNGEERAKGNILERFSAQQFPDLHSELNLSSLELGDSALYFCASSYDGTGDGQYFGPGTRLTVT.

This chain connects TRBV7-9 to TRBJ2-5; 11 nucleotides line up with TRBD1. With 5 bases clipped from V and 5 bases from J, the junction kept 7 bases outside the gene matches. This CDR3 region has 15 residues. The V gene's germline CDR1 is SEHNR and CDR2 FQNEAQ (reference sequence). The CDR3 DNA is TGTGCCAGCAGCCCTAGGACAGGGGGCTGGGAGACCCAGTACTTC. As protein: CASSPRTGGWETQYF.

The rearrangement links TRBV21-1 to TRBJ2-1; the DNA was not used to check the table's D call, TRBD2. TRBV21-1 is termed a pseudogene. The CDR3 runs to 16 residues. This CDR3 reads CASSKAGASGANEQFF. CDR3 DNA: TGTGCCAGCAGCAAAGCGGGGGCTAGCGGGGCCAATGAGCAGTTCTTC.

V is TRBV6-5 and J is TRBJ1-4; D call uncertain. Per germline, CDR1 MNHEY and CDR2 SVGAGI. The CDR3 loop spans 15 amino acids. Trimming stripped 5 bases from V and 0 bases from J, with 10 bases between. In nucleotides, the CDR3 is TGTGCCAGCAGTAACAACAGAGCAACTAATGAAAAACTGTTTTTT. It yields the protein CASSNNRATNEKLFF.

The chain joins TRBV5-5 to TRBJ2-7, with D maybe TRBD2 (6 bases). This CDR3 contains 15 residues. Germline V gene lookup returns CDR1 SGHKS and CDR2 YYEKEE (reference sequence). V dropped 5 bases and J dropped 2 bases, with 17 bases sitting between them. CDR3 sequence: CASRPGTGVTYEQYF. The CDR3 nucleotides read TGTGCCAGCAGGCCCGGGACGGGGGTTACCTACGAGCAGTACTTC.

The table lists this clone with many counts. The J gene is TRBJ2-7, the V gene TRBV27, with D unresolved. The CDR3 has 13 residues. The germline V gene encodes CDR1 MNHEY and CDR2 SMNVEV (reference sequence). The ends were cut back, 6 bases at V and 0 bases at J, with 9 bases in the middle. The DNA for the CDR3 is TGTGCCAGCAGGCGGCTACGCTCCTACGAGCAGTACTTC. Protein product: CASRRLRSYEQYF.

This clone was seen more than once but under ten times. This chain connects TRBV5-6 to TRBJ1-6; the match to TRBD1 covers 8 bases. Germline V lookup: CDR1 SGHDT, CDR2 YYEEEE. The CDR3 spans 15 residues. V was pared by 4 bases and J by 10 bases, with 10 bases of the junction left unmatched. The CDR3 region is CASSLRTGLGSPLHF. CDR3 nucleotides: TGTGCCAGCAGCCTTCGGACAGGGTTGGGGTCACCCCTCCACTTT.

Only a few counts were recorded for this clone. This rearrangement joins TRBV19 to TRBJ1-4; 7 bases align to TRBD1. V was pared by 4 bases and J by 2 bases, with 1 base of the junction left unmatched. CDR1 and CDR2 from the germline V gene are LNHDA and SQIVND (reference sequence). The CDR3 covers 14 residues. The CDR3 reads CASSKGQTNEKLFF. The CDR3 coding sequence is TGTGCCAGTAGTAAGGGACAGACTAATGAAAAACTGTTTTTT.

This clone was counted a few times. The chain joins TRBV9 to TRBJ2-3; maybe TRBD2 (6 bases). Between the trimmed V and J ends, which lost 6 bases and 0 bases, there was a span of 11 bases. CDR1 is SGDLS, CDR2 YYNGEE, per germline. The CDR3 spans 14 residues. CDR3 nucleotide sequence: TGTGCCAGCACCCGAGGGACTAGCACAGATACGCAGTATTTT. This gives the protein CASTRGTSTDTQYF. Combining the CDR3 with reference TRBV9 and TRBJ2-3 gives the whole variable domain DSGVTQTPKHLITATGQRVTLRCSPRSGDLSVYWYQQSLDQGLQFLIQYYNGEERAKGNILERFSAQQFPDLHSELNLSSLELGDSALYFCASTRGTSTDTQYFGPGTRLTVL.

CDR3 region: CAIRETSKGGDTQYF. In nucleotides, the CDR3 is TGTGCCATCAGGGAAACTAGCAAAGGAGGAGATACGCAGTATTTT. The chain employs TRBV10-3 and TRBJ2-3, with D possibly being TRBD2 (6 bases). V was shortened by 6 bases and J by 5 bases, with 18 bases between the two germline ends. This CDR3 is built from 15 residues. Germline V gene data show CDR1 as ENHRY and CDR2 as SYGVKD.

The rearrangement joins TRBV18 to TRBJ1-1; 9 bases are shared with TRBD1. The CDR3 runs to 16 residues. Germline values: CDR1 KGHSH, CDR2 LQKENI. The junction had 10 bases not matched to a gene; V was cut back by 6 bases and J by 2 bases. The CDR3 loop is CASSPRGTGGNTEAFF. The CDR3 DNA sequence: TGTGCCAGCTCCCCCCGTGGAACAGGGGGCAACACTGAAGCTTTCTTT.

V usage is TRBV9 and J usage is TRBJ2-3, with TRBD1 matching 7 bases. This CDR3 is built from 17 residues. Germline lookup yields CDR1 SGDLS and CDR2 YYNGEE. Unmatched junction bases numbered 14, after V lost 3 bases and J lost 4 bases. CDR3 nucleotides: TGTGCCAGCAGCGAGACAGGGATCCAGGTCGTCGCAGATACGCAGTATTTT. Encoded protein: CASSETGIQVVADTQYF. Together with reference TRBV9 and TRBJ2-3, the CDR3 gives the full variable domain: DSGVTQTPKHLITATGQRVTLRCSPRSGDLSVYWYQQSLDQGLQFLIQYYNGEERAKGNILERFSAQQFPDLHSELNLSSLELGDSALYFCASSETGIQVVADTQYFGPGTRLTVL.